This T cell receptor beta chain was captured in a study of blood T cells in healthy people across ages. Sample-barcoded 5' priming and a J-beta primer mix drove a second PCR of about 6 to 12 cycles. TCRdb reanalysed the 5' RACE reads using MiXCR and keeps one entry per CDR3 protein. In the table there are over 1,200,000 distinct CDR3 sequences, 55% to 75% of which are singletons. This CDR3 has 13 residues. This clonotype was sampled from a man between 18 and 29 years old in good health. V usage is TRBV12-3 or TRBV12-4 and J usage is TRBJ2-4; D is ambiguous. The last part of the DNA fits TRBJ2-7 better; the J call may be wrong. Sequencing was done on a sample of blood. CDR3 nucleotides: TGTGCCAGCAGTTTAAAGGATAGGGACGAGCAGTACTTC. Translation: CASSLKDRDEQYF.